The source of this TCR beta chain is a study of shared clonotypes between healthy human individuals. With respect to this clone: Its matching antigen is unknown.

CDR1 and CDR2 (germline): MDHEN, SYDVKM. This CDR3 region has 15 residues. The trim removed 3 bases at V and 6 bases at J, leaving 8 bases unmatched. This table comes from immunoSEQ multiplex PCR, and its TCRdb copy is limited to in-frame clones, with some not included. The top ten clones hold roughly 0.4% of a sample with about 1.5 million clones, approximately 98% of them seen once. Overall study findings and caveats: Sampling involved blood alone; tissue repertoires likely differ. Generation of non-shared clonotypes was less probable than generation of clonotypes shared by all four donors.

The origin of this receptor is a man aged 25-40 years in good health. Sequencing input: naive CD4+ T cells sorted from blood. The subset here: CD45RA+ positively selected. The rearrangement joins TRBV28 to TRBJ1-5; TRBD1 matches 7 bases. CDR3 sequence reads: CASSFVQGMGQPQHF. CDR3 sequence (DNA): TGTGCCAGCAGTTTCGTACAGGGGATGGGTCAGCCCCAGCATTTT.